The 13 T cell receptor beta chains in this list originate from one sample, sequenced in a study of blood T cell repertoires in COVID-19. The method was immunoSEQ multiplex PCR; TCRdb's version includes in-frame clones alone and lacks a portion of them. Here the sample spans some 230,000 clones, roughly 81% being singletons. The sample was peripheral blood. The receptors originated from a man aged 45-65 years who had recovered from COVID-19.

The chain couples TRBV5-5 to TRBJ1-5; 8 bases agree with TRBD1. Germline V gene data show CDR1 as SGHKS and CDR2 as YYEKEE (reference sequence). The CDR3 totals 15 residues. Trimming cost V 0 bases and J 2 bases; bases outside gene matches: 1. CDR3 protein: CASSLDRGGNQPQHF. DNA for the CDR3: TGTGCCAGCAGCTTGGACAGGGGGGGCAATCAGCCCCAGCATTTT.

The table lists this clone with a count of one. Written as DNA, the CDR3 is TGTGCCAGCAGCCCCCCGCGGGGGAACACCGGGGAGCTGTTTTTT. It codes for CASSPPRGNTGELFF. The chain uses TRBV7-2 and TRBJ2-2, with TRBD2 as a possible D gene (6 bases). Germline loops: CDR1 SGHTA, CDR2 FQGNSA. Trimming shortened V by 5 bases and J by 1 base, and 11 bases separated the two germline ends. The CDR3 is made up of 15 amino acids.

V gene TRBV24-1 combines with J gene TRBJ1-5, with a tentative D call TRBD1 (5 bases). The germline V gene encodes CDR1 KGHDR and CDR2 SFDVKD. Trimming pared 7 bases from V and 4 bases from J, leaving 10 bases between. The CDR3 loop spans 13 amino acids. This CDR3 is CATRGEGNQPQHF. The CDR3 DNA follows: TGTGCCACCAGAGGGGAAGGGAATCAGCCCCAGCATTTT.

This rearrangement joins TRBV5-1 to TRBJ2-4; no reliable D call. CDR3 size: 14 residues. In germline, CDR1 is SGHRS, CDR2 YFSETQ. Trimming took off 0 bases at V and 7 bases at J, with 11 bases between the two ends. CDR3 region: CASSLAGEYNIQYF. The CDR3 nucleotides are TGCGCCAGCAGCTTGGCCGGAGAATACAACATTCAGTACTTC.

J is TRBJ1-5 and V is TRBV5-5, with D maybe TRBD1 (5 bases). Germline CDR1 is SGHKS and CDR2 is YYEKEE (reference sequence). The CDR3 has 15 amino acids. V lost 1 base, J lost 2 bases, and 10 bases lay in between. This CDR3 reads CASSLTGIGNQPQHF. The CDR3 region has the DNA TGTGCCAGCAGCTTGACAGGTATTGGCAATCAGCCCCAGCATTTT.

This clone was counted a single time. J is TRBJ2-7 and V is TRBV3-1 (or the pseudogene TRBV3-2); D is perhaps TRBD2 (5 bases). Looked up from germline, CDR1 is LGHDT and CDR2 is YNNKEL (reference sequence). V was cut by 2 bases and J by 9 bases, with 14 bases left in between. CDR3 length: 13 amino acids. The CDR3 spells CASSQRGLLRQYF. The CDR3 bases are TGTGCCAGCAGCCAACGTGGACTTTTGAGGCAGTACTTC.

The chain employs TRBV10-1 and TRBJ2-2, with TRBD2 matching over 11 bases. CDR3 length equals 17 residues. The germline V gene encodes CDR1 WNHNN and CDR2 SYGVQD (reference sequence). V was clipped by 4 bases and J by 5 bases; unmatched bases: 9. CDR3 coding DNA: TGCGCCAGCAGTGCCCAACTAGCGGGAGTAGGGACCGGGGAGCTGTTTTTT. It specifies CASSAQLAGVGTGELFF.

The V gene is TRBV7-9, the J gene TRBJ1-4, with a tentative D call TRBD1 (6 bases). Trimming took 5 bases from V and 8 from J, leaving 15 bases between them. The CDR3 loop spans 14 amino acids. The germline CDR1 and CDR2 sequences are SEHNR and FQNEAQ (reference sequence). DNA of the CDR3: TGTGCCAGCAGCGCGGACAGATTGGAGGAAAAACTGTTTTTT. Protein sequence: CASSADRLEEKLFF.

The chain is built from TRBV11-2 and TRBJ1-5, with D unclear. This CDR3 spans 19 amino acids. V lost 0 bases, J lost 3 bases, and 21 bases lay in between. Germline values: CDR1 SGHAT, CDR2 FQNNGV. This CDR3 reads CASSLELRSSVQTNQPQHF. In DNA form, the CDR3 reads TGTGCCAGCAGCTTAGAGCTCAGATCATCGGTACAGACCAATCAGCCCCAGCATTTT.

This chain connects TRBV18 to TRBJ2-7; 9 nucleotides align to TRBD2. J lost 5 bases, V lost 3 bases, and 8 bases had no gene match. The CDR3 runs to 15 residues. Germline CDR1 reads KGHSH; CDR2 reads LQKENI. The CDR3 sequence is CASSPLAGTPNEQYF. The CDR3 DNA follows: TGTGCCAGCTCACCCCTAGCGGGAACACCCAACGAGCAGTACTTC.

The rearrangement joins TRBV28 to TRBJ1-2; 8 bases line up with TRBD1. Germline V gene data show CDR1 as MDHEN and CDR2 as SYDVKM. This CDR3 has 14 residues. V was clipped by 5 bases and J by 6 bases; unmatched bases: 8. The CDR3 DNA is TGTGCCAGCAGTCTCGGGCAGGGGGCGAATGGCTACACCTTC. Its translation: CASSLGQGANGYTF.

The CDR3 nucleotides read TGTGCCAGCAGCTCAACAGGGACCTCCGAGCAGTACTTC. Protein: CASSSTGTSEQYF. The chain links TRBV7-2 to TRBJ2-7; perhaps TRBD1 as D (6 bases). V lost 4 bases and J lost 6, with 13 bases in between. CDR1 is SGHTA and CDR2 is FQGNSA in the germline V gene. The CDR3 spans 13 residues.

The chain recombines TRBV4-1 with TRBJ1-5; the D is unclear. The CDR3 sequence is 19 residues long. CDR1 and CDR2 (germline): MGHRA, YSYEKL. V lost 1 base and J lost 0, with 19 bases in between. CDR3 in DNA: TGCGCCAGCAGCCAAGTTGTTTTTATACTCCGAGCTAGCAATCAGCCCCAGCATTTT. It yields the protein CASSQVVFILRASNQPQHF.